This record concerns one T cell receptor (beta chain) sequence. CDR1 SGHVS and CDR2 FQNEAQ come from the germline V gene. The CDR3 is 15 residues long. Losses at the gene ends were 5 bases for V and 2 bases for J; bases not matched to a gene: 6. TCRdb independently ran MiXCR on the PCR reads; one entry per CDR3 protein. The sample records 9,500 to 12,000 distinct CDR3 sequences, less than 70% being singletons. This specimen belongs to a study of tumor-infiltrating lymphocytes in oesophageal squamous cell carcinoma. Material: esophageal tumor tissue. The sequence was obtained from a male donor with esophageal squamous cell carcinoma. The chain links TRBV7-8 to TRBJ2-1; 7 positions match TRBD2. DNA of the CDR3: TGTGCCAGCAGCCTGGGAGGGGCCACCTACAATGAGCAGTTCTTC. Protein sequence: CASSLGGATYNEQFF.